This TCR beta chain originates from a study of CD8 T cells in ankylosing spondylitis (dated 2017 in TCRdb). In the study overall: The study set out to find disease-linked TCR variants by profiling T cell receptor beta repertoires in ankylosing spondylitis patients and healthy donors. Samples of peripheral blood were taken, and for ankylosing spondylitis patients, synovial fluid was collected as well. The full study cohort was made up of roughly 25 ankylosing spondylitis patients and 95 to 130 healthy donors.

Study-wide findings and limitations: A CD8+ phenotype was shown by the disease-linked clones, which were found at relatively low frequencies in peripheral blood. Significant enrichment of the disease-linked clones was reported in matched synovial fluid samples from ankylosing spondylitis patients. Blood from ankylosing spondylitis patients appeared to be characterized by a TCR beta motif composed of roughly 8 highly homologous amino acid variants. Some motif variants were previously reported in synovial fluid and blood of reactive arthritis patients, suggesting common disease-initiation mechanisms.

The germline V gene supplies CDR1 SGHRS and CDR2 YFSETQ. V trim: 4 bases; J trim: 7 bases; unmatched bases: 11. The CDR3 goes from the cysteine to the phenylalanine over 14 residues. CDR3 DNA only is kept here, 42 bases in frame from base 1. The instrument was an Illumina HiSeq 2500. Quantitative 5'-RACE with molecular barcodes was used to prepare TCR beta libraries. Per the authors' processing: A new computational method, built on a probabilistic model of VDJ rearrangement, was used to identify disease-linked TCR variants. Starting from the raw public reads, TCRdb applied fastp trimming at Q25, assembled clones with MiXCR and retained in-frame beta chains. Rows merge per CDR3 protein into single entries with the most common DNA and genes. These V and J calls originate from TCRdb's pipeline instead of the authors' own analysis. The table for this sample lists 230,000 or so distinct CDR3 sequences; roughly a quarter of them were counted only once. Around 0.58% of the sample rests with the top ten.

About this clonotype itself: The antigen it binds to is not known. One base away there is no much larger clone; base qualities are not given.

The sample comprised blood, either unsorted or a sorted T cell fraction (not recorded which). Recombination connected TRBV5-1 to TRBJ2-7; the central 7 bases match TRBD2. This clonotype originated in a male donor with ankylosing spondylitis or in good health (not recorded which). This receptor has the CDR3 CASSPGVIAGEQYF. The base sequence is TGCGCCAGCAGCCCTGGGGTGATAGCGGGTGAGCAGTACTTC.